Listed here is a single T cell receptor beta chain. There are 14 residues in the CDR3. The entry originates in a study of CXCR3-negative and CXCR3-positive naive CD8 T cells. Identification of naive CD8+ T cells rested on CD45RO-CCR7+CD27+CD95- status. UMI labels and 5' RACE were used to prepare the TRB cDNA libraries. Each CDR3 protein gets one entry in TCRdb, which reprocessed the 5' RACE reads and gives no DNA. In total, the table holds 100,000 to 150,000 distinct CDR3 sequences. The TCR originated in a human donor in good health. Some clones in this sample may be carry-over from other donors' samples. The rearrangement joins TRBV12-3 or TRBV12-4 to TRBJ1-5; TCRdb names TRBD1, which stays unverified in the absence of DNA. The sample comprised naive CXCR3- CD8+ T cells from blood. The subset was: CD45RO-CCR7+CD27+CD95- naive CD8+ T cells lacking CXCR3 (TNR3-). The CDR3: CASSSAGGNQPQHF.